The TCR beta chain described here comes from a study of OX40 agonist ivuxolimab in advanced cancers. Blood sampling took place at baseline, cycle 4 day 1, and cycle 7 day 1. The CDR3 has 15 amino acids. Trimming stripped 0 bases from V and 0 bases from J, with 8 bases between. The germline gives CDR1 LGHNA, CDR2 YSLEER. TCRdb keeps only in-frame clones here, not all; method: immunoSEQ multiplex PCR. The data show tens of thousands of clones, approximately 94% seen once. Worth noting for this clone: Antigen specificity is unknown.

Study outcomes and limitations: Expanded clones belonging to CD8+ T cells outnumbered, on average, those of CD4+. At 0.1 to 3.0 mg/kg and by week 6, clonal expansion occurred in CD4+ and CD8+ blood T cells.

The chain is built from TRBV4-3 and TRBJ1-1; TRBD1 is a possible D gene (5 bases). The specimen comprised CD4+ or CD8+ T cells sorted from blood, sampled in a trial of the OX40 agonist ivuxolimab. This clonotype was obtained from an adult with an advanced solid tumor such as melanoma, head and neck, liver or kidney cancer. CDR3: CASSQDHRLNTEAFF. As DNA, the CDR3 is TGCGCCAGCAGCCAAGACCACAGGCTGAACACTGAAGCTTTCTTT.